The clone carrying this TCR beta chain was picked up a small number of times. In the study's own analysis: Reference gene primer amplification yielded estimated nucleated cell counts. Assay: immunoSEQ multiplex PCR; the TCRdb copy retains only in-frame clones and omits some. V and J calls and clone size are given by that table; D and trimming were obtained from the DNA. The sample contains some 190,000 clones, 76% of which appear only once. Losses at the gene ends were 5 bases for V and 5 bases for J; bases not matched to a gene: 5. The CDR3 has 15 residues. The germline gives CDR1 SEHNR, CDR2 FQNEAQ (reference sequence). The sample originates from a study of blood T cell repertoires in COVID-19. About the study: Samples taken during acute and convalescent COVID-19 were collected in the United States, Italy and Spain. T cells, B-cell-depleted T cells, or PBMCs provided the cDNA or gDNA that served as material.

Participants spanned ages about 18 to 90 years and resided in 20 to 30 US areas. The TCR sequence derives from a woman in her 50s with acute COVID-19. V is TRBV7-9 and J is TRBJ1-6, with 8 bases that match TRBD1. Sequences were obtained from PBMCs or T cells enriched from blood (not recorded which). CDR3 bases: TGTGCCAGCAGCCCGGACAGGGTCCATAATTCACCCCTCCACTTT. Encoded protein: CASSPDRVHNSPLHF.